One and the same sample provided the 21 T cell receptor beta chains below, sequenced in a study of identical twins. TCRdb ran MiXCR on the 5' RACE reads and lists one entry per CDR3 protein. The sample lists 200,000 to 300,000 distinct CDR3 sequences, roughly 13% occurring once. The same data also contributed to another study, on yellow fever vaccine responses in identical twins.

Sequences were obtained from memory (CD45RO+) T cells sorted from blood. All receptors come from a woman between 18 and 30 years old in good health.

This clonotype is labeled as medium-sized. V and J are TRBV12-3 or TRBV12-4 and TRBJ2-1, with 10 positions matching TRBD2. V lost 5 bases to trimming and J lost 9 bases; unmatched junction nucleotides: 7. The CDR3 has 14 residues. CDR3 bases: TGTGCCAGCAGTGTCCTAGCGGGAGCCGTTGAGCAGTTCTTC. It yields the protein CASSVLAGAVEQFF.

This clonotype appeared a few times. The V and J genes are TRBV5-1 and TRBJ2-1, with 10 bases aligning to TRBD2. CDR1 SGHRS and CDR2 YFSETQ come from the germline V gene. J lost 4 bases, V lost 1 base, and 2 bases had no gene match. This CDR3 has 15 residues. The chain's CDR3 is CASSLNSGGYNEQFF. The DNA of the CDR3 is TGCGCCAGCAGCTTGAATAGCGGGGGGTACAATGAGCAGTTCTTC. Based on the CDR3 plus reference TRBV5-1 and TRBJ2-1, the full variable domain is KAGVTQTPRYLIKTRGQQVTLSCSPISGHRSVSWYQQTPGQGLQFLFEYFSETQRNKGNFPGRFSGRQFSNSRSEMNVSTLELGDSALYLCASSLNSGGYNEQFFGPGTRLTVL.

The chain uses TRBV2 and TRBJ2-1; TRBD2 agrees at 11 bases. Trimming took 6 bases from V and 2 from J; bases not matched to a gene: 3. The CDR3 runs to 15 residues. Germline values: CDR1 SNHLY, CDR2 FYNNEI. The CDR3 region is CASSRGLAAYNEQFF. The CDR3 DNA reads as TGTGCCAGCAGCCGGGGACTAGCGGCCTACAATGAGCAGTTCTTC.

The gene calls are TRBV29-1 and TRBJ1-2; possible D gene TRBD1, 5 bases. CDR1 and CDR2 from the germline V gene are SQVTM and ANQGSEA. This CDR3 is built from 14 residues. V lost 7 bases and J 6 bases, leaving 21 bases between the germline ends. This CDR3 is CSAIPLSGGNGYTF. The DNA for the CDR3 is TGCAGCGCGATCCCCCTTTCGGGGGGAAATGGCTACACCTTC.

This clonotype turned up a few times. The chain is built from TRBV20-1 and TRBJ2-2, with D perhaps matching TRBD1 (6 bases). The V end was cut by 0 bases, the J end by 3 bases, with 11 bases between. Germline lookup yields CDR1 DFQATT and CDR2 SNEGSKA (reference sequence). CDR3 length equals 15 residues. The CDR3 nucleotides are TGCAGTGCTAGAGAAGGGGACACACACACCGGGGAGCTGTTTTTT. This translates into CSAREGDTHTGELFF.

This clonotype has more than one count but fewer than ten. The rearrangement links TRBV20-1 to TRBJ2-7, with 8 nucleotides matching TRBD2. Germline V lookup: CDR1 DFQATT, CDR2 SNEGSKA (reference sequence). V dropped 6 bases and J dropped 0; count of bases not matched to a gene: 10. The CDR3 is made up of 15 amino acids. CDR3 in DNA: TGCAGTGCGGCTAGCGGGCCACCTAGCTCCTACGAGCAGTACTTC. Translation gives CSAASGPPSSYEQYF.

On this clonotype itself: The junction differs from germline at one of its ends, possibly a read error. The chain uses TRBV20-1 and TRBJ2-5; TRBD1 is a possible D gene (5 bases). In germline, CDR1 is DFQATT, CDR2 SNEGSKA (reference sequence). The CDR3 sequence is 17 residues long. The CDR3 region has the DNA TGCAGTGCTAGAGATCAACCCGGTCCAGGGCCTCAAGCGACCCAGTACTTC. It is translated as CSARDQPGPGPQATQYF.

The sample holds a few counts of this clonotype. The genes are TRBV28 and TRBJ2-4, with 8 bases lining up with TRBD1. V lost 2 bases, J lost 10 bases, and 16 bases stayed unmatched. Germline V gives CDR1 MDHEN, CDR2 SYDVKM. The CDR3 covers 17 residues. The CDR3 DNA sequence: TGTGCCAGCAGTTTAGATACGGCAGGGGGCCTCCGCGGTATTCAGTACTTC. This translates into CASSLDTAGGLRGIQYF.

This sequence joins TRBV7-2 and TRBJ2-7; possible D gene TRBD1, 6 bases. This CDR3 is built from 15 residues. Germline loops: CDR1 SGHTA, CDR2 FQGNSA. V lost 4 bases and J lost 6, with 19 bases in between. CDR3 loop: CASSSQGTDLGEQYF. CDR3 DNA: TGTGCCAGCAGCTCCCAGGGGACGGACCTGGGCGAGCAGTACTTC.

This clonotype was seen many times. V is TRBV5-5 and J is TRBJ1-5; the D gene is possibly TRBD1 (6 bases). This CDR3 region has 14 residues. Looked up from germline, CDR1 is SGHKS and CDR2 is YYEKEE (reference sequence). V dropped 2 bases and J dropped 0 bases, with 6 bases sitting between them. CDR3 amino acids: CASSLQGSNQPQHF. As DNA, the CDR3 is TGTGCCAGCAGCTTACAGGGTAGCAATCAGCCCCAGCATTTT.

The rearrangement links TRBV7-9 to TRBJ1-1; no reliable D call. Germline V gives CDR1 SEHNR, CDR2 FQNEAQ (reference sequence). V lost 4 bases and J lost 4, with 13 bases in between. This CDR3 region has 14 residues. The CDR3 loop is CASSSEILGTEAFF. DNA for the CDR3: TGTGCCAGCAGCTCCGAGATACTGGGCACTGAAGCTTTCTTT. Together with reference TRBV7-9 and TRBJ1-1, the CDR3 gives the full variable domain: DTGVSQNPRHKITKRGQNVTFRCDPISEHNRLYWYRQTLGQGPEFLTYFQNEAQLEKSRLLSDRFSAERPKGSFSTLEIQRTEQGDSAMYLCASSSEILGTEAFFGQGTRLTVV.

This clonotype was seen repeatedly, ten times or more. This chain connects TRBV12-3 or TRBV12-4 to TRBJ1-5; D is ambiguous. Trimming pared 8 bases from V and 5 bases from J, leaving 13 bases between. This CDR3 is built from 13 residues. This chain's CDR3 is CASVRIGDQPQHF. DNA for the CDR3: TGTGCCAGCGTCCGGATTGGGGATCAGCCCCAGCATTTT.

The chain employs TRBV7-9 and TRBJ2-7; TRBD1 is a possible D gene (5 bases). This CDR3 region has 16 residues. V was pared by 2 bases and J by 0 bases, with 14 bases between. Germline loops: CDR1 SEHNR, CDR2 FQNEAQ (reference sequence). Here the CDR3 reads CASSLSLTGDSYEQYF. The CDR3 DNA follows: TGTGCCAGCAGCTTAAGTCTAACAGGAGACTCCTACGAGCAGTACTTC.

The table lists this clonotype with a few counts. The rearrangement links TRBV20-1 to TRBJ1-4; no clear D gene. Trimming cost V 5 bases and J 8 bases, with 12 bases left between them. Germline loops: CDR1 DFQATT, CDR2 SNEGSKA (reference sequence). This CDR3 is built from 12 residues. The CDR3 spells CSAESLDEKLFF. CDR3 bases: TGCAGTGCTGAATCTTTGGACGAAAAACTGTTTTTT.

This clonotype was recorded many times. CDR3 nucleotide sequence: TGTGCCAGCAGCTCTCCCTACGAGCAGTACTTC. This translates into CASSSPYEQYF. The chain joins TRBV7-2 to TRBJ2-7, with unresolved D. Trimming pared 4 bases from V and 2 bases from J, leaving 3 bases between. Germline CDR1 SGHTA, CDR2 FQGNSA. This CDR3 is built from 11 residues.

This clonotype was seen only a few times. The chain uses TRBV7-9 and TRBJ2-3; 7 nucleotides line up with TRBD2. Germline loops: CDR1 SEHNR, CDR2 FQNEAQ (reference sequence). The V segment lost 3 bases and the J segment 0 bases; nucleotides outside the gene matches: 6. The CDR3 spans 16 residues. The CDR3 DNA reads TGTGCCAGCAGCTTGGAACTAGCGAGAAGCACAGATACGCAGTATTTT. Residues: CASSLELARSTDTQYF. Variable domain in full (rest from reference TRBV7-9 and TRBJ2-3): DTGVSQNPRHKITKRGQNVTFRCDPISEHNRLYWYRQTLGQGPEFLTYFQNEAQLEKSRLLSDRFSAERPKGSFSTLEIQRTEQGDSAMYLCASSLELARSTDTQYFGPGTRLTVL.

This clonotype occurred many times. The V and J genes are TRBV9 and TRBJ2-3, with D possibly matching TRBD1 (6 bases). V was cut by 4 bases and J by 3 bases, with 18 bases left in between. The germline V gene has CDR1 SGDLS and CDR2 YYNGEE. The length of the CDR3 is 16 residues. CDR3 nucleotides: TGTGCCAGCAGCCCCGGGACACTCACCGGGACAGATACGCAGTATTTT. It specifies CASSPGTLTGTDTQYF. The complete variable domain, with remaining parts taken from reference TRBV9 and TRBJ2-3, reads DSGVTQTPKHLITATGQRVTLRCSPRSGDLSVYWYQQSLDQGLQFLIQYYNGEERAKGNILERFSAQQFPDLHSELNLSSLELGDSALYFCASSPGTLTGTDTQYFGPGTRLTVL.

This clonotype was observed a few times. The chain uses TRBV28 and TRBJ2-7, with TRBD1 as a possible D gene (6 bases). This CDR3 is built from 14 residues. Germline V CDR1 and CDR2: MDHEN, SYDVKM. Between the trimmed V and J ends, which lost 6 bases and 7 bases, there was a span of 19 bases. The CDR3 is CASSPRTEPGEQYF. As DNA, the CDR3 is TGTGCCAGCAGCCCAAGGACAGAGCCGGGGGAGCAGTACTTC.

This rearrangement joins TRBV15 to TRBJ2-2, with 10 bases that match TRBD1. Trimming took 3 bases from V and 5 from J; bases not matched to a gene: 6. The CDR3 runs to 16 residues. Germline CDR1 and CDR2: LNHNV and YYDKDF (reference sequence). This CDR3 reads CATSRRQGARTGELFF. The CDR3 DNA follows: TGTGCCACCAGCAGGAGACAGGGGGCGAGGACCGGGGAGCTGTTTTTT.

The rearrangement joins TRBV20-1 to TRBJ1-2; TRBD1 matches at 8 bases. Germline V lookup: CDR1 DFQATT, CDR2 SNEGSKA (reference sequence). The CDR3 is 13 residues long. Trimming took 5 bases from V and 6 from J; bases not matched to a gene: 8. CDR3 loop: CSAVDRGVNGYTF. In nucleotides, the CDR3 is TGCAGTGCTGTTGACAGGGGAGTCAATGGCTACACCTTC.

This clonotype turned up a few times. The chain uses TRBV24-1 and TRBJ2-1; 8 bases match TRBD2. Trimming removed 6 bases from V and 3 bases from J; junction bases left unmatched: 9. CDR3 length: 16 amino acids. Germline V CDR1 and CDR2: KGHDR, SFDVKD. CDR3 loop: CATSPNRGGYYNEQFF. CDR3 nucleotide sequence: TGTGCCACCAGTCCCAACCGGGGGGGATACTACAATGAGCAGTTCTTC.